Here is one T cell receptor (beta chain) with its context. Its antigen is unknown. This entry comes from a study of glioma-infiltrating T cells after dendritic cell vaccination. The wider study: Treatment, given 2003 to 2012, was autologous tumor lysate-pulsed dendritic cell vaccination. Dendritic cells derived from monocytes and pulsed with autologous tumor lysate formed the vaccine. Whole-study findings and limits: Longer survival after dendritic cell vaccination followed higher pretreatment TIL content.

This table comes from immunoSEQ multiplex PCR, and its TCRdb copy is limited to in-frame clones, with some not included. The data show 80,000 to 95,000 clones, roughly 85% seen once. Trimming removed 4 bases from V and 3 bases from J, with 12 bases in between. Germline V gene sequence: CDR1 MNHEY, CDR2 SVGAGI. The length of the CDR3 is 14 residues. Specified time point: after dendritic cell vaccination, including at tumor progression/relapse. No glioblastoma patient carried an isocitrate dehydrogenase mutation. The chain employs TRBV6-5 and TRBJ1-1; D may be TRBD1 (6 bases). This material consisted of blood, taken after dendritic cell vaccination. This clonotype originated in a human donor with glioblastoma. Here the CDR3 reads CASSFYRADTEAFF. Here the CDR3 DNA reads TGTGCCAGCAGTTTTTACAGGGCCGACACTGAAGCTTTCTTT.